These T cell receptor beta chains were read from a single sample in a study of Ad26.COV2.S vaccination and SARS-CoV-2 variants. Clones were read by immunoSEQ multiplex PCR, and TCRdb kept only the in-frame ones, dropping some. The table shows some 190,000 clones, with approximately 88% occurring only once. Sequences were derived from peripheral blood, sampled after recovery from COVID-19. The origin of the receptors is a human donor who had recovered from COVID-19. Both conserved end residues are part of each CDR3. Fields, in order: CDR3 DNA, CDR3 protein, D gene, V gene, J gene, clone size. The D gene is left open where the match is weak. Expanded clones get a size class; other rows say once, few or many, or leave the size out.

CDR3nt: TGCGCCAGCAGCCCCTTAGCGGGAGTTGCAGATACGCAGTATTTT
CDR3aa: CASSPLAGVADTQYF
d_gene: TRBD2
v_gene: TRBV5-1
j_gene: TRBJ2-3
abundance: -

CDR3nt: TGTGCCAGCAGCCCGGGCACCGGCCCCTATAGCAATCAGCCCCAGCATTTT
CDR3aa: CASSPGTGPYSNQPQHF
d_gene: -
v_gene: TRBV9
j_gene: TRBJ1-5
abundance: -

CDR3nt: TGTGCCAGCAGCGTAGAGGCAGCGGGGGCTGAAAAACTGTTTTTT
CDR3aa: CASSVEAAGAEKLFF
d_gene: -
v_gene: TRBV9
j_gene: TRBJ1-4
abundance: -

CDR3nt: TGTGCCAGCAGTCCGGGACTGGTTAACACCGGGGAGCTGTTTTTT
CDR3aa: CASSPGLVNTGELFF
d_gene: -
v_gene: TRBV5-4
j_gene: TRBJ2-2
abundance: -

CDR3nt: TGTGCCAGCAGTGAAGCTCAAAATGATCAGCCCCAGCATTTT
CDR3aa: CASSEAQNDQPQHF
d_gene: -
v_gene: TRBV6-1
j_gene: TRBJ1-5
abundance: -

CDR3nt: TGTGCCAGCAGCCTGGGACAGGGCTTGTCGAGTAAATCACCCCTCCACTTT
CDR3aa: CASSLGQGLSSKSPLHF
d_gene: TRBD1
v_gene: TRBV28
j_gene: TRBJ1-6
abundance: -

CDR3nt: TGCGCCAGCAGCTTGGACACGACCTACGAGCAGTACTTC
CDR3aa: CASSLDTTYEQYF
d_gene: -
v_gene: TRBV5-1
j_gene: TRBJ2-7
abundance: -

CDR3nt: TGTGCCAGCAGCCCAGAAAAGGCAGATACGCAGTATTTT
CDR3aa: CASSPEKADTQYF
d_gene: -
v_gene: TRBV9
j_gene: TRBJ2-3
abundance: -

CDR3nt: TGTGCCAGCAGTTACTTACTAGCGGGCGGCACCGGGGAGCTGTTTTTT
CDR3aa: CASSYLLAGGTGELFF
d_gene: TRBD2
v_gene: TRBV27
j_gene: TRBJ2-2
abundance: -

CDR3nt: TGTGCCAGCAGCACAGGGGAGACGAGCAATCAGCCCCAGCATTTT
CDR3aa: CASSTGETSNQPQHF
d_gene: TRBD1
v_gene: TRBV6-5
j_gene: TRBJ1-5
abundance: once

CDR3nt: TGTGCCACCAGTGACGGGACAGGGAAGCACTATGGCTACACCTTC
CDR3aa: CATSDGTGKHYGYTF
d_gene: TRBD1
v_gene: TRBV24-1
j_gene: TRBJ1-2
abundance: once

CDR3nt: TGTGCTAGTGGTCTCGGGGATGCCGGAGATAACTATGGCTACACCTTC
CDR3aa: CASGLGDAGDNYGYTF
d_gene: -
v_gene: TRBV12-5
j_gene: TRBJ1-2
abundance: -

CDR3nt: TGTGCCAGCAGCCCTGGGGGTAGCGGGTTCCAAGAGACCCAGTACTTC
CDR3aa: CASSPGGSGFQETQYF
d_gene: TRBD2
v_gene: TRBV7-3
j_gene: TRBJ2-5
abundance: once

CDR3nt: TGTGCCAGCAGCTCCGAGGAGGAGCGGAGCTCCTACGAGCAGTACTTC
CDR3aa: CASSSEEERSSYEQYF
d_gene: -
v_gene: TRBV2
j_gene: TRBJ2-7
abundance: -

CDR3nt: TGCGCCAGCAGCCTGGGACAGGGTTCCGCAACTAATGAAAAACTGTTTTTT
CDR3aa: CASSLGQGSATNEKLFF
d_gene: TRBD1
v_gene: TRBV5-1
j_gene: TRBJ1-4
abundance: once

CDR3nt: TGTGCCAGCAGTGATACAGGGGTCGAAAATTCACCCCTCCACTTT
CDR3aa: CASSDTGVENSPLHF
d_gene: TRBD1
v_gene: TRBV2
j_gene: TRBJ1-6
abundance: -

CDR3nt: TGTGCCAGTCACAACCGCGGGACGGACAATCAGCCCCAGCATTTT
CDR3aa: CASHNRGTDNQPQHF
d_gene: -
v_gene: TRBV19
j_gene: TRBJ1-5
abundance: -

CDR3nt: TGTGCCAGCAGCTACCCCCGGCAGGGTGGGTCAGATACGCAGTATTTT
CDR3aa: CASSYPRQGGSDTQYF
d_gene: -
v_gene: TRBV7-9
j_gene: TRBJ2-3
abundance: -

CDR3nt: TGTGCCAGCAGCCCAACGGACAGGGTAAATGAAAAACTGTTTTTT
CDR3aa: CASSPTDRVNEKLFF
d_gene: TRBD1
v_gene: TRBV4-2
j_gene: TRBJ1-4
abundance: -

CDR3nt: TGTGCCAGCAGCTTAAAAGCGGGGTACGAGCAGTACTTC
CDR3aa: CASSLKAGYEQYF
d_gene: TRBD2
v_gene: TRBV7-9
j_gene: TRBJ2-7
abundance: few

CDR3nt: TGCGCCAGCAGCTTAGGAGCAGATAATTCACCCCTCCACTTT
CDR3aa: CASSLGADNSPLHF
d_gene: -
v_gene: TRBV5-1
j_gene: TRBJ1-6
abundance: -

CDR3nt: TGTGCCAGCAGCCAAGGTTGGTCAGGGGGTACTGAAGCTTTCTTT
CDR3aa: CASSQGWSGGTEAFF
d_gene: TRBD1
v_gene: TRBV3-1/TRBV3-2
j_gene: TRBJ1-1
abundance: -

CDR3nt: TGTGCCACCTACAGGGGAGGGTTCTATTATGGCTACACCTTC
CDR3aa: CATYRGGFYYGYTF
d_gene: TRBD1
v_gene: TRBV5-6
j_gene: TRBJ1-2
abundance: -

CDR3nt: TGTGCCAGCAGCCGGGACGGTCTTAACTATGGCTACACCTTC
CDR3aa: CASSRDGLNYGYTF
d_gene: -
v_gene: TRBV7-8
j_gene: TRBJ1-2
abundance: -

CDR3nt: TGTGCCAGCACCCGGGATGGGACGCACTTC
CDR3aa: CASTRDGTHF
d_gene: -
v_gene: TRBV11-3
j_gene: TRBJ2-5
abundance: -

CDR3nt: TGTGCCAGCAGCCAAGATACACAGCCTAAAGAGACCCAGTACTTC
CDR3aa: CASSQDTQPKETQYF
d_gene: -
v_gene: TRBV3-1/TRBV3-2
j_gene: TRBJ2-5
abundance: -

CDR3nt: TGTGCCAGCAGCTCCCGGACAGGTCACGACACCCAGTACTTC
CDR3aa: CASSSRTGHDTQYF
d_gene: TRBD1
v_gene: TRBV5-4
j_gene: TRBJ2-5
abundance: -

CDR3nt: TGTGCCAGCAGCTTGCCGGACAGGGGGACAGATACGCAGTATTTT
CDR3aa: CASSLPDRGTDTQYF
d_gene: TRBD1
v_gene: TRBV5-7
j_gene: TRBJ2-3
abundance: -

CDR3nt: TGTGCCAGCCATGACGGGAACATTCAGTACTTC
CDR3aa: CASHDGNIQYF
d_gene: -
v_gene: TRBV6-5
j_gene: TRBJ2-4
abundance: -

CDR3nt: TGTGCCAGCAGCCCATGGACTAGCGGGGTCGGTAATGAGCAGTTCTTC
CDR3aa: CASSPWTSGVGNEQFF
d_gene: TRBD2
v_gene: TRBV5-4
j_gene: TRBJ2-1
abundance: -

CDR3nt: TGTGCCAGCACTACCCCCAACCAGCCCCAGCATTTT
CDR3aa: CASTTPNQPQHF
d_gene: -
v_gene: TRBV7-8
j_gene: TRBJ1-5
abundance: once

CDR3nt: TGCGCCAGCAGCTCGCAGGGACGTGAAGCTTTCTTT
CDR3aa: CASSSQGREAFF
d_gene: -
v_gene: TRBV5-1
j_gene: TRBJ1-1
abundance: -

CDR3nt: TGTGCCAGCAGTTCCCGCAGGGGGGGGACTGGAGATACGCAGTATTTT
CDR3aa: CASSSRRGGTGDTQYF
d_gene: -
v_gene: TRBV7-6
j_gene: TRBJ2-3
abundance: -

CDR3nt: TGTGCCAGCAGTGACCCCTACGAGCAGTACTTC
CDR3aa: CASSDPYEQYF
d_gene: -
v_gene: TRBV6-1
j_gene: TRBJ2-7
abundance: -

CDR3nt: TGCGCCAGCAGCTTGGCCCAAAACTATGGCTACACCTTC
CDR3aa: CASSLAQNYGYTF
d_gene: -
v_gene: TRBV5-1
j_gene: TRBJ1-2
abundance: -

CDR3nt: TGCGCCAGCAGCTTGGGTTACGGGGGAACGGAAGGCTACACCTTC
CDR3aa: CASSLGYGGTEGYTF
d_gene: -
v_gene: TRBV5-1
j_gene: TRBJ1-2
abundance: -

CDR3nt: TGTGCCTGGAGTCAGGAGGGAGGGCAGTACTTC
CDR3aa: CAWSQEGGQYF
d_gene: -
v_gene: TRBV30
j_gene: TRBJ2-7
abundance: -

CDR3nt: TGTGCCATCAGTGAAAAGGGGTTGGCGAACACTGAAGCTTTCTTT
CDR3aa: CAISEKGLANTEAFF
d_gene: -
v_gene: TRBV10-3
j_gene: TRBJ1-1
abundance: -

CDR3nt: TGTGCCTCTTCCCGGGACCCCACCTCCTACGAGCAGTACTTC
CDR3aa: CASSRDPTSYEQYF
d_gene: -
v_gene: TRBV5-4
j_gene: TRBJ2-7
abundance: -

CDR3nt: TGTGCCAGCGCAGCGTTGGGGACAAAGGTCGATGAGCAGTTCTTC
CDR3aa: CASAALGTKVDEQFF
d_gene: -
v_gene: TRBV3-1/TRBV3-2
j_gene: TRBJ2-1
abundance: once

CDR3nt: TGTGCCAGCAGACCGACAGGGGAGGGTCAGCCCCAGCATTTT
CDR3aa: CASRPTGEGQPQHF
d_gene: TRBD1
v_gene: TRBV2
j_gene: TRBJ1-5
abundance: few

CDR3nt: TGTGCCAGCAGTGTTGGTGGGGGGGGCCACCAAGAGACCCAGTACTTC
CDR3aa: CASSVGGGGHQETQYF
d_gene: -
v_gene: TRBV2
j_gene: TRBJ2-5
abundance: -

CDR3nt: TGCGCCAGCAGCCAAGATTTCATGAGTGGGGACTACGAGCAGTACTTC
CDR3aa: CASSQDFMSGDYEQYF
d_gene: -
v_gene: TRBV4-1
j_gene: TRBJ2-7
abundance: -

CDR3nt: TGTGCCAGCAGTTTAAGGGGGAGAGCGTTTTTAGAGCAGTTCTTC
CDR3aa: CASSLRGRAFLEQFF
d_gene: -
v_gene: TRBV27
j_gene: TRBJ2-1
abundance: -

CDR3nt: TGCGCCAGCAGTACTAATGGGGCGGGAGCTTACGAGCAGTACTTC
CDR3aa: CASSTNGAGAYEQYF
d_gene: TRBD2
v_gene: TRBV5-1
j_gene: TRBJ2-7
abundance: -

CDR3nt: TGTGCCAGTAGTATAGTTGGACAGCTTAACTATGGCTACACCTTC
CDR3aa: CASSIVGQLNYGYTF
d_gene: -
v_gene: TRBV19
j_gene: TRBJ1-2
abundance: once

CDR3nt: TGTGCCAGCAGCCCTGTTGAGGCGGTGGGCTATGGCTACACCTTC
CDR3aa: CASSPVEAVGYGYTF
d_gene: -
v_gene: TRBV7-8
j_gene: TRBJ1-2
abundance: -

CDR3nt: TGTGCTAGTGGTCCCCTCAGGGACAATGAGCAGTTCTTC
CDR3aa: CASGPLRDNEQFF
d_gene: -
v_gene: TRBV12-5
j_gene: TRBJ2-1
abundance: -

CDR3nt: TGTGCCAGTAGCCGACAGAACACTGAAGCTTTCTTT
CDR3aa: CASSRQNTEAFF
d_gene: -
v_gene: TRBV19
j_gene: TRBJ1-1
abundance: -

CDR3nt: TGTGCCAGCAGGGGAGGTGGGGATGGCTACACCTTC
CDR3aa: CASRGGGDGYTF
d_gene: -
v_gene: TRBV27
j_gene: TRBJ1-2
abundance: -

CDR3nt: TGCAGCGTTGAAGACCTACAGAACTATGGCTACACCTTC
CDR3aa: CSVEDLQNYGYTF
d_gene: -
v_gene: TRBV29-1
j_gene: TRBJ1-2
abundance: -

CDR3nt: TGTGCCAGCAGCCCCCCCGGACTAAATATCGACGAGCAGTACTTC
CDR3aa: CASSPPGLNIDEQYF
d_gene: -
v_gene: TRBV11-2
j_gene: TRBJ2-7
abundance: -

CDR3nt: TGTGCCAGCAACCCAGGGCGGAAAGCTTTCTTT
CDR3aa: CASNPGRKAFF
d_gene: -
v_gene: TRBV11-2
j_gene: TRBJ1-1
abundance: -

CDR3nt: TGTGCCAGCAGCTCGGACAGGGAGGGCCTTGGAAACACCATATATTTT
CDR3aa: CASSSDREGLGNTIYF
d_gene: TRBD1
v_gene: TRBV28
j_gene: TRBJ1-3
abundance: -

CDR3nt: TGTGCCAGCAGTTCCCGAGGAAGTACATCCACCTTC
CDR3aa: CASSSRGSTSTF
d_gene: -
v_gene: TRBV27
j_gene: TRBJ1-2
abundance: few

CDR3nt: TGTGCCAGCAGCTCCGACAGGGAGACTGAAGCTTTCTTT
CDR3aa: CASSSDRETEAFF
d_gene: TRBD1
v_gene: TRBV7-9
j_gene: TRBJ1-1
abundance: -

CDR3nt: TGTGCCAGCAGCCCACGGACAGGGTTTGGTTCTGGAAACACCATATATTTT
CDR3aa: CASSPRTGFGSGNTIYF
d_gene: TRBD1
v_gene: TRBV13
j_gene: TRBJ1-3
abundance: -

CDR3nt: TGTGCCAGCAGCGCTAGCGGGGGGCAACGGGGGACCTACGAGCAGTACTTC
CDR3aa: CASSASGGQRGTYEQYF
d_gene: TRBD2
v_gene: TRBV7-6
j_gene: TRBJ2-7
abundance: -

CDR3nt: TGTGCCAGCAGTAGAGAGTCAGATACGCAGTATTTT
CDR3aa: CASSRESDTQYF
d_gene: -
v_gene: TRBV3-1/TRBV3-2
j_gene: TRBJ2-3
abundance: -

CDR3nt: TGCGCCAGCAGTGAGTCGCGAAGGGACAATCAGCCCCAGCATTTT
CDR3aa: CASSESRRDNQPQHF
d_gene: -
v_gene: TRBV10-1
j_gene: TRBJ1-5
abundance: -